This T cell receptor beta chain was sequenced during a study of CXCR3-negative and CXCR3-positive naive CD8 T cells (dated by TCRdb to about 2019). Turning to the overall study: In total, about 135 million TRB reads were obtained, or roughly 1.5 +/- 0.3 million reads per library. Diversity and physicochemical repertoire analyses were performed on about eleven donors pooled from two independent experiments. Naive subsets from a handful of donors and memory cells from 3 donors were included in the TRBV-TRBJ cluster analysis. Points the paper makes about the study in general: Because surface CD5, which is linked to self-reactivity in mice, was comparable between the naive subsets, TCR interaction strength was also inferred from TRB CDR3 physicochemical properties. Similar TRBV-TRBJ usage was shown by naive CXCR3-negative and CXCR3-positive cells from the same donor, whereas distinct patterns were shown by memory cells. Because CXCR3 expression was partially decreased after cryopreservation, freshly isolated PBMCs were used for most assays. Both naive subsets had comparably high repertoire diversity, while memory CD8+ T cells had much lower repertoire diversity.

To note about this clonotype: No cognate antigen has been identified for it.

For each CD8+ T cell subset, flow sorting was done in triplicate, and under 350,000 cells per subset went directly into RLT lysis buffer. Standard density gradient centrifugation was used to isolate peripheral blood mononuclear cells from buffy coats. An RNeasy Mini Kit was used to extract total RNA from the sorted cells. The sequencing machine was a NextSeq 550. The Human TCR Profiling Kit (MiLaboratory) was used to prepare UMI-labeled 5' RACE TRB cDNA libraries. cDNA synthesis used the entire amount of extracted RNA, and PCR amplification then used the entire amount of cDNA produced. Libraries were prepared in parallel using an identical number of PCR cycles. In the original analysis: About 53,000 +/- 9,400 unique UMI-labeled TRB cDNA molecules per library were extracted with MIGEC and MiXCR, with at least two reads per UMI required. On average, about 40,000 +/- 10,000 functional in-frame TRB CDR3 nucleotide clonotypes lacking stop codons were found per library. After downsampling to 5000 UMI-labeled TRB molecules per sample, diversity metrics such as normalized Shannon-Wiener and Chao1 were calculated in VDJtools. VDJtools was used to calculate clonotype-size-weighted physicochemical properties of the central five CDR3 residues, namely interaction energy, strength, volume and Kidera factor 4. TCRdb reprocessed the sequencing reads and holds a single record per CDR3 protein sequence, with no DNA. These V and J calls are TCRdb output, not the study's own analysis. This sample's table carries about 23,000 distinct CDR3 sequences. Roughly 20% of the sample lies in the top ten.

The germline V gene encodes CDR1 SEHNR and CDR2 FQNEAQ (reference sequence). Measured from the cysteine to the phenylalanine, the CDR3 is 17 residues long. DNA is not on record. The specimen was memory CD8+ T cells from blood. The cell subset or site label of this sample denotes: conventional CD8+ memory T cells (TMEM), sorted as controls. The chain employs TRBV7-9 and TRBJ1-4. The TCR originated in a human donor in good health. Some clones in this sample may be carry-over from other donors' samples. The CDR3 region reads CASSTSRLGTTNEKLFF.